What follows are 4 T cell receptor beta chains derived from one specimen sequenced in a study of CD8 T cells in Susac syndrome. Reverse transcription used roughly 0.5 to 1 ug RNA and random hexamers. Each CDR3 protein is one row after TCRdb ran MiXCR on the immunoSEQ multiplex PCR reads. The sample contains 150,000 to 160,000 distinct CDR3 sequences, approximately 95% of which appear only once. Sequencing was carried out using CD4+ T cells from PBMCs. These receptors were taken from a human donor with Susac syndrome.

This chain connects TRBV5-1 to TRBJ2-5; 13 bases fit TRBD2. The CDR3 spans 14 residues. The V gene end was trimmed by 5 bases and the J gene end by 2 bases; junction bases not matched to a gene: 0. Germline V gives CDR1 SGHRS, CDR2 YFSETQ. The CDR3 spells CASRLAGGQETQYF. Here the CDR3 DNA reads TGCGCCAGCAGACTAGCGGGGGGGCAAGAGACCCAGTACTTC.

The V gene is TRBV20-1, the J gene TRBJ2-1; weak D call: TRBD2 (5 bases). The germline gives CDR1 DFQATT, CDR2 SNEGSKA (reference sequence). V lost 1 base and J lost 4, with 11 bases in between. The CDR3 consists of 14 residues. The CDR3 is CSARVSRRYNEQFF. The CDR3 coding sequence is TGCAGTGCTAGAGTATCCCGGAGGTACAATGAGCAGTTCTTC.

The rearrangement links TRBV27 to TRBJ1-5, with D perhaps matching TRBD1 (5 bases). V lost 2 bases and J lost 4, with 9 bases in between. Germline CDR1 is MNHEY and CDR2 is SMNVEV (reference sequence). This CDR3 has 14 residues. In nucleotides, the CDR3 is TGTGCCAGCAGTTTACGGGCAGGGAATCAGCCCCAGCATTTT. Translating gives CASSLRAGNQPQHF.

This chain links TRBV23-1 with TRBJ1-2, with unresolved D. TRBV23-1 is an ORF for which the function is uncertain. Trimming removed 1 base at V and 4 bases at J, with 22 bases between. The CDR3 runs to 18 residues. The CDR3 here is CASSQYQVGPRFRYGYTF. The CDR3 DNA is TGCGCCAGCAGTCAATACCAGGTCGGCCCACGGTTTCGCTATGGCTACACCTTC.